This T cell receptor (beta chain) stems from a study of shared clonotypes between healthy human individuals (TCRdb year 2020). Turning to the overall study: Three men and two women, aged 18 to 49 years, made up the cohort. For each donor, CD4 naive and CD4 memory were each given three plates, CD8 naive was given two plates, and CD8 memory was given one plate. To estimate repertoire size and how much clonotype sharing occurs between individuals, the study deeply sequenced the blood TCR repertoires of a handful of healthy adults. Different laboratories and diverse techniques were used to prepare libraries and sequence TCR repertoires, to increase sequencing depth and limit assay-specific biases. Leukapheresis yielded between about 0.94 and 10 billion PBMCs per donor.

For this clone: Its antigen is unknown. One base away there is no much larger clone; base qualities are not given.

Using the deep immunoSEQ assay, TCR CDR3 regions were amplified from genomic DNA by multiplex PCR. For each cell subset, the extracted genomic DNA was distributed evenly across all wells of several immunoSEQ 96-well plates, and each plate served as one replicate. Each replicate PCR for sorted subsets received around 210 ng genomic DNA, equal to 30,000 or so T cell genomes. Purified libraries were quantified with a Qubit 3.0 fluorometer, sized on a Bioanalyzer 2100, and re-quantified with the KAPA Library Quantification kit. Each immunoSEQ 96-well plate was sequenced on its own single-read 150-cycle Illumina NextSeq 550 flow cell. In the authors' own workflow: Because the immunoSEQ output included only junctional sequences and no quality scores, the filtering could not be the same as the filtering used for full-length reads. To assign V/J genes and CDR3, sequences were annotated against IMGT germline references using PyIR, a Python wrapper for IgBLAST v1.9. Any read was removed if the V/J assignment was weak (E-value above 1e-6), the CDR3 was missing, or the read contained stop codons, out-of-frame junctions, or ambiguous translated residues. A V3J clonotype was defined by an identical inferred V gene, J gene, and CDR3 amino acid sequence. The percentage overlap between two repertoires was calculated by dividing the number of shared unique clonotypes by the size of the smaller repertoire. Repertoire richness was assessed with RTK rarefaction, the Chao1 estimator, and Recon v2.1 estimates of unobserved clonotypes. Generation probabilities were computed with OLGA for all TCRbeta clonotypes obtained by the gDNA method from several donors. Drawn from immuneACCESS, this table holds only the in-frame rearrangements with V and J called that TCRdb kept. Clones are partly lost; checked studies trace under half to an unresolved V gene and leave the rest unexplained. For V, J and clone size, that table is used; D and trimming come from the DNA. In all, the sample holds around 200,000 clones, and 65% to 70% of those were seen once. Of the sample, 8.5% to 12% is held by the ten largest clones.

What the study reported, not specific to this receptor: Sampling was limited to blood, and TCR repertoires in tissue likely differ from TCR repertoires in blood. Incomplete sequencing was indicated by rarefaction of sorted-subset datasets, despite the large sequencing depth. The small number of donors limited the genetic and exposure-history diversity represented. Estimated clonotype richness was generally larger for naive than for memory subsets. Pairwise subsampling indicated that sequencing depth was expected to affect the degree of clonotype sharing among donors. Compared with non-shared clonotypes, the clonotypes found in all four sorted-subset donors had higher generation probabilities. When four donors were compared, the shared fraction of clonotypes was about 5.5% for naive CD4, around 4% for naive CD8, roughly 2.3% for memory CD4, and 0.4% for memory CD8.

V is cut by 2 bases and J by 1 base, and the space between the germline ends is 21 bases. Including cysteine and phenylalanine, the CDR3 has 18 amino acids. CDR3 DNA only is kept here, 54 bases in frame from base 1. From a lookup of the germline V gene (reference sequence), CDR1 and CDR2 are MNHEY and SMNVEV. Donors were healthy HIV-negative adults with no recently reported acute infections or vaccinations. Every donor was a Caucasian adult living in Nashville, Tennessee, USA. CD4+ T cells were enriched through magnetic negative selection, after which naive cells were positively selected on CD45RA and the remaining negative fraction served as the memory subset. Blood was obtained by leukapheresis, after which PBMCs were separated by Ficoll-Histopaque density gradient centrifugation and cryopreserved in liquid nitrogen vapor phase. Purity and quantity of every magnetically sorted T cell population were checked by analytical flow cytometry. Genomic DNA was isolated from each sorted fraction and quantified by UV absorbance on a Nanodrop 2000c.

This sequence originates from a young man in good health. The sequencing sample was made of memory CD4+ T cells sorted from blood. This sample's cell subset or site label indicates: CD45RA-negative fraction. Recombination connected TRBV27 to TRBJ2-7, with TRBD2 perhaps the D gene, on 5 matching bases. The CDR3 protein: CASSLNGGLGRSSYEQYF. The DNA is TGTGCCAGCAGTTTAAATGGCGGGCTCGGTCGTTCATCCTACGAGCAGTACTTC.